This T cell receptor beta chain was sequenced for a study of T cells expressing NK-cell markers. CDR3 length: 16 amino acids. With the 5' RACE reads reprocessed, TCRdb shows one record per CDR3 protein and no DNA. This sample carries approximately 440,000 distinct CDR3 sequences, with under 1.5% going to the ten biggest clones. The specimen was blood T cells: a sorted CD56 or NKG2C T cell subset, CD4+ or CD8+ T cells, or bulk PBMC T cells (not recorded which). The gene calls are TRBV12-3 or TRBV12-4 and TRBJ2-1; there is no DNA to check the TCRdb D call of TRBD2. The TCR comes from a woman in her fifties or sixties in good health. The CDR3: CASTRIGLAGINEQFF.